This entry features one TCR beta chain sequence. Its antigen remains undetermined. No per-base quality is available; no much larger clone lies one base away. The sample contains more than one DNA sequence encoding this CDR3. This entry comes from a study of shared clonotypes between healthy human individuals (dated by TCRdb to the early 2020s). Background for the entire study: The cohort comprised a couple of women and a few men aged 18 to 49 years. To increase sequencing depth and limit assay-specific biases, TCR repertoire library preparation and sequencing were carried out by different laboratories using diverse techniques. To estimate repertoire size and how much clonotype sharing occurs between individuals, the study deeply sequenced the blood TCR repertoires of five healthy adults. Between about 0.94 and 10 billion PBMCs per donor were obtained by leukapheresis. For each donor, CD4 naive and CD4 memory were each run on three plates, CD8 naive on two plates, and CD8 memory on one plate. Overall study outcomes, separate from this receptor: Because the study included only a small number of donors, the genetic and exposure-history diversity represented was limited. Larger estimated clonotype richness was generally found for naive subsets than for memory subsets. Rarefaction of sorted-subset datasets indicated incomplete sequencing despite the large sequencing depth. Sampling was restricted to blood, and TCR repertoires in tissues likely differ from the TCR repertoires found in blood. Pairwise subsampling indicated that sequencing depth was expected to affect the degree of clonotype sharing among donors. Sharing across several donors was observed for approximately 5% of naive CD4, 3% to 3.5% of naive CD8, roughly 2.4% of memory CD4, and around 0.44% of memory CD8 clonotypes. Clonotypes shared by all four sorted-subset donors showed higher generation probabilities than non-shared clonotypes.

The V end loses 5 bases and the J end loses 3 bases, and a stretch of 10 bases separates them. From its cysteine to its phenylalanine, the CDR3 spans 13 amino acids. Here the CDR3 DNA is all that survives: 39 bases in frame from base 1. For CDR1 and CDR2, the germline V gene lists MDHEN and SYDVKM. Using the deep immunoSEQ assay, multiplex PCR amplified TCR CDR3 regions from genomic DNA. Extracted genomic DNA from each cell subset was spread evenly across all wells of several immunoSEQ 96-well plates, with each plate serving as a replicate. For sorted subsets, each replicate PCR was loaded with 150 to 250 ng genomic DNA, equivalent to some 27,000 T cell genomes. Purified libraries were quantified with a Qubit 3.0 fluorometer, sized on a Bioanalyzer 2100, and re-quantified with the KAPA Library Quantification kit. Each immunoSEQ 96-well plate was sequenced on its own single-read 150-cycle Illumina NextSeq 550 flow cell. Turning to the authors' computational methods: Because the immunoSEQ output included only junctional sequences and no quality scores, the filtering could not be the same as the filtering used for full-length reads. Sequences were annotated with PyIR, a Python wrapper for IgBLAST v1.9, and V/J genes and CDR3 were assigned using IMGT germline references. Reads were removed for weak V/J assignments (E-value above 1e-6), missing CDR3, stop codons, out-of-frame junctions, or ambiguous translated residues. V3J clonotypes were defined as sequences sharing the same inferred V gene, J gene, and CDR3 amino acid sequence. Percentage overlap between repertoires was calculated by dividing the number of shared unique clonotypes by the size of the smaller repertoire. Three approaches were used to assess repertoire richness: RTK rarefaction, the Chao1 estimator, and Recon v2.1 estimates of unobserved clonotypes. Generation probabilities were computed with OLGA for all TCRbeta clonotypes obtained by the gDNA method from several donors. Drawn from immuneACCESS, this table holds only the in-frame rearrangements with V and J called that TCRdb kept. Clones are partly lost; checked studies trace under half to an unresolved V gene and leave the rest unexplained. That table is the source of V, J and clone size, and D and trimming were worked out from the DNA. The sample records approximately 620,000 clones, roughly 97% of which are singletons. Around 0.058% of the sample comes from the top ten.

The donors were healthy, HIV-negative adults who had no recently reported acute infections or vaccinations. All donors were Caucasian adults living in Nashville, Tennessee, USA. Magnetic negative selection was used to enrich CD4+ T cells, after which naive cells were positively selected on CD45RA and the negative fraction became the memory subset. After blood collection by leukapheresis, PBMCs were isolated using Ficoll-Histopaque density gradient centrifugation and then cryopreserved in the vapor phase of liquid nitrogen. Analytical flow cytometry was used to check the purity and quantity of each magnetically sorted T cell population. Genomic DNA was isolated from each sorted fraction and quantified by UV absorbance on a Nanodrop 2000c.

The sequence came from a woman aged 25-40 years in good health. The sequencing input was naive CD4+ T cells sorted from blood. The cell subset or site tag for this specimen amounts to: CD45RA+ positively selected. This receptor chain uses TRBV28 and TRBJ2-5; a tentative D call is TRBD1 (5 bases match). The sequenced DNA is TGTGCCAGCAGTCCTGGCAGGGAAGAGACCCAGTACTTC. It translates to CASSPGREETQYF.